This is a list of T cell receptor beta chains from one sample in a study of blood T cell repertoires in COVID-19. The method was immunoSEQ multiplex PCR; TCRdb's version includes in-frame clones alone and lacks a portion of them. In the table there are about 210,000 clones, around 87% of which are singletons. Sample: PBMCs or T cells enriched from blood (not recorded which). These receptor sequences come from a man younger than 45 in a cohort exposed to, infected with or recovered from COVID-19 (not recorded which). Both conserved end residues are part of each CDR3. The D gene is left open where the match is weak. A row's size may be missing; if present it is once, few, many or a size class.

j_call: TRBJ2-7; d_call: -; clone_size: once; cdr3_length: 15; v_call: TRBV19; cdr3_nt: TGTGCCACCCCCCGCGATATTAAGACAGATTACGAGCAGTACTTC; cdr3_aa: CATPRDIKTDYEQYF
j_call: TRBJ1-4; d_call: TRBD1; clone_size: -; cdr3_length: 12; v_call: TRBV7-2; cdr3_nt: TGTGCCAGCAGCCCACAGGGGGAGGGCCTGTTTTTT; cdr3_aa: CASSPQGEGLFF
j_call: TRBJ1-3; d_call: -; clone_size: -; cdr3_length: 14; v_call: TRBV9; cdr3_nt: TGTGCCAGCAGCGTCGGGAGCTCTGGAAACACCATATATTTT; cdr3_aa: CASSVGSSGNTIYF
j_call: TRBJ1-5; d_call: -; clone_size: -; cdr3_length: 14; v_call: TRBV5-5; cdr3_nt: TGTGCCAGCAGCTTGGGAACAGTCAATCAGCCCCAGCATTTT; cdr3_aa: CASSLGTVNQPQHF
j_call: TRBJ1-5; d_call: -; clone_size: -; cdr3_length: 18; v_call: TRBV21-1; cdr3_nt: TGTGCCAGCAGCAAAGAGTTACAGGGGGCCCATAGCAATCAGCCCCAGCATTTT; cdr3_aa: CASSKELQGAHSNQPQHF
j_call: TRBJ2-1; d_call: TRBD2; clone_size: -; cdr3_length: 16; v_call: TRBV7-3; cdr3_nt: TGTGCCAGCAGCTTAGGTAGACTAGCGGGAGACAATGAGCAGTTCTTC; cdr3_aa: CASSLGRLAGDNEQFF
j_call: TRBJ2-1; d_call: -; clone_size: -; cdr3_length: 12; v_call: TRBV27; cdr3_nt: TGTGCCAGCAGTTTAGGCGGGAATGAGCAGTTCTTC; cdr3_aa: CASSLGGNEQFF
j_call: TRBJ2-5; d_call: -; clone_size: -; cdr3_length: 13; v_call: TRBV12-3/TRBV12-4; cdr3_nt: TGTGCCAGCAGCCCCCAGGAGCGGGAGACCCAGTACTTC; cdr3_aa: CASSPQERETQYF
j_call: TRBJ2-7; d_call: -; clone_size: few; cdr3_length: 16; v_call: TRBV19; cdr3_nt: TGTGCCAGTAGTACTTCGTCCCGGGAGAGGCCCTACGAGCAGTACTTC; cdr3_aa: CASSTSSRERPYEQYF
j_call: TRBJ1-4; d_call: -; clone_size: once; cdr3_length: 16; v_call: TRBV7-9; cdr3_nt: TGTGCCAGCAGCCCCTTAGTGGGGGCGACTAATGAAAAACTGTTTTTT; cdr3_aa: CASSPLVGATNEKLFF
j_call: TRBJ1-1; d_call: -; clone_size: -; cdr3_length: 13; v_call: TRBV24-1; cdr3_nt: TGTGCCACCAGTGATACGGTGAACACTGAAGCTTTCTTT; cdr3_aa: CATSDTVNTEAFF
j_call: TRBJ1-5; d_call: -; clone_size: once; cdr3_length: 16; v_call: TRBV28; cdr3_nt: TGTGCCAGCAGGGATCATATGGGGCGAGGCAATCAGCCCCAGCATTTT; cdr3_aa: CASRDHMGRGNQPQHF
j_call: TRBJ2-7; d_call: TRBD2; clone_size: -; cdr3_length: 17; v_call: TRBV7-6; cdr3_nt: TGTGCCAGCAGCTTATTAGGGGTGGGACTAGTTTCACACGAGCAGTACTTC; cdr3_aa: CASSLLGVGLVSHEQYF
j_call: TRBJ2-7; d_call: -; clone_size: -; cdr3_length: 13; v_call: TRBV3-1/TRBV3-2; cdr3_nt: TGTGCCAGCAGCCAAGGCGGGGCATACGAGCAGTACTTC; cdr3_aa: CASSQGGAYEQYF
j_call: TRBJ1-4; d_call: -; clone_size: -; cdr3_length: 14; v_call: TRBV2; cdr3_nt: TGTGCCAGCAGTGTAGGGGGGAGGGACGAAAAACTGTTTTTT; cdr3_aa: CASSVGGRDEKLFF
j_call: TRBJ2-3; d_call: -; clone_size: -; cdr3_length: 15; v_call: TRBV2; cdr3_nt: TGTGCCAGCAGTGTACAGAAGCCGGGCACAGATACGCAGTATTTT; cdr3_aa: CASSVQKPGTDTQYF
j_call: TRBJ1-2; d_call: TRBD1; clone_size: -; cdr3_length: 13; v_call: TRBV12-3/TRBV12-4; cdr3_nt: TGTGCCAGCAGTTATGGGGACAGCTATGGCTACACCTTC; cdr3_aa: CASSYGDSYGYTF
j_call: TRBJ2-3; d_call: -; clone_size: -; cdr3_length: 13; v_call: TRBV7-2; cdr3_nt: TGTGCCAGCAGCTTTAAGGGAGTGGATACGCAGTATTTT; cdr3_aa: CASSFKGVDTQYF
j_call: TRBJ1-2; d_call: -; clone_size: -; cdr3_length: 13; v_call: TRBV2; cdr3_nt: TGTGCCAGCAGTGAGCGGACACTCTATGGCTACACCTTC; cdr3_aa: CASSERTLYGYTF
j_call: TRBJ1-1; d_call: -; clone_size: -; cdr3_length: 13; v_call: TRBV28; cdr3_nt: TGTGTTCTCCTAGCCCCCACGAACACTGAAGCTTTCTTT; cdr3_aa: CVLLAPTNTEAFF
j_call: TRBJ2-7; d_call: -; clone_size: -; cdr3_length: 13; v_call: TRBV5-4; cdr3_nt: TGTGCCAGCAGCCCCCGCCGGGAGTACGAGCAGTACTTC; cdr3_aa: CASSPRREYEQYF
j_call: TRBJ2-2; d_call: -; clone_size: -; cdr3_length: 15; v_call: TRBV4-3; cdr3_nt: TGCGCCAGCAGCCCAGGGGTCGCGAACACCGGGGAGCTGTTTTTT; cdr3_aa: CASSPGVANTGELFF
j_call: TRBJ2-7; d_call: TRBD1; clone_size: -; cdr3_length: 14; v_call: TRBV13; cdr3_nt: TGTGCCAGCAGCTGGGGACAGGGAGTAAACGAGCAGTACTTC; cdr3_aa: CASSWGQGVNEQYF
j_call: TRBJ1-2; d_call: -; clone_size: -; cdr3_length: 12; v_call: TRBV4-1; cdr3_nt: TGCGCCAGCAGCCCGGGGTCTTATGGCTACACCTTC; cdr3_aa: CASSPGSYGYTF
j_call: TRBJ2-1; d_call: TRBD2; clone_size: -; cdr3_length: 15; v_call: TRBV9; cdr3_nt: TGTGCCAGCAGCCCCAGGACTAGCGCAAATAATGAGCAGTTCTTC; cdr3_aa: CASSPRTSANNEQFF
j_call: TRBJ2-2; d_call: -; clone_size: -; cdr3_length: 12; v_call: TRBV6-5; cdr3_nt: TGTGCCAGCAGCGACATTACCGGGGAGCTGTTTTTT; cdr3_aa: CASSDITGELFF
j_call: TRBJ2-7; d_call: TRBD2; clone_size: -; cdr3_length: 16; v_call: TRBV19; cdr3_nt: TGTGCCAGTAGTAACCCTCGCGGGGGGAGCTCCTACGAGCAGTACTTC; cdr3_aa: CASSNPRGGSSYEQYF
j_call: TRBJ2-3; d_call: -; clone_size: -; cdr3_length: 16; v_call: TRBV24-1; cdr3_nt: TGTGCCACCAGTGATGCCAGCAGGGGAATGGCAGATACGCAGTATTTT; cdr3_aa: CATSDASRGMADTQYF
j_call: TRBJ1-5; d_call: -; clone_size: once; cdr3_length: 13; v_call: TRBV7-2; cdr3_nt: TGTGCCAGCAGCGGAAGCAGGGCTCAGCCCCAGCATTTT; cdr3_aa: CASSGSRAQPQHF
j_call: TRBJ1-1; d_call: -; clone_size: -; cdr3_length: 13; v_call: TRBV7-9; cdr3_nt: TGTGCCGGAGACAGGTGGGGGATGGCTGAAGCTTTCTTT; cdr3_aa: CAGDRWGMAEAFF
j_call: TRBJ1-2; d_call: -; clone_size: -; cdr3_length: 13; v_call: TRBV11-1; cdr3_nt: TGTGCCAGCAGCTCGGACAGTTTCTATGGCTACACCTTC; cdr3_aa: CASSSDSFYGYTF
j_call: TRBJ2-1; d_call: -; clone_size: -; cdr3_length: 14; v_call: TRBV2; cdr3_nt: TGTGCCAGCAGTGAAGGGGGCTCGGCCGCTGAGCAGTTCTTC; cdr3_aa: CASSEGGSAAEQFF
j_call: TRBJ2-7; d_call: TRBD2; clone_size: once; cdr3_length: 18; v_call: TRBV18; cdr3_nt: TGTGCCAGCTCACCACCTTCGGGACTAGCGGGATTACCCTACGAGCAGTACTTC; cdr3_aa: CASSPPSGLAGLPYEQYF
j_call: TRBJ2-5; d_call: TRBD1; clone_size: -; cdr3_length: 11; v_call: TRBV11-2; cdr3_nt: TGTGCCAGCAGCTACACAGGGGTTTCGTACTTC; cdr3_aa: CASSYTGVSYF
j_call: TRBJ1-6; d_call: TRBD1; clone_size: few; cdr3_length: 19; v_call: TRBV28; cdr3_nt: TGTGCCAGCAGTTTAGTTTCTACAGGGGTGGTGGTAGGCAATTCACCCCTCCACTTT; cdr3_aa: CASSLVSTGVVVGNSPLHF
j_call: TRBJ2-4; d_call: TRBD1; clone_size: -; cdr3_length: 14; v_call: TRBV11-3; cdr3_nt: TGTGCCAGCAGCTCCTCGGACAGGGGAGACATTCAGTACTTC; cdr3_aa: CASSSSDRGDIQYF
j_call: TRBJ1-4; d_call: -; clone_size: -; cdr3_length: 18; v_call: TRBV27; cdr3_nt: TGTGCCAGCAGTGCTCGTGTATTCATGGCTGCAACTAATGAAAAACTGTTTTTT; cdr3_aa: CASSARVFMAATNEKLFF
j_call: TRBJ1-4; d_call: -; clone_size: -; cdr3_length: 14; v_call: TRBV6-5; cdr3_nt: TGTGCCAGCAGTATGACAGGAACTAATGAAAAACTGTTTTTT; cdr3_aa: CASSMTGTNEKLFF
j_call: TRBJ2-2; d_call: TRBD2; clone_size: -; cdr3_length: 14; v_call: TRBV9; cdr3_nt: TGTGCCAGCAGCGTAGGGGGAGGGCACGGGGAGCTGTTTTTT; cdr3_aa: CASSVGGGHGELFF
j_call: TRBJ1-1; d_call: TRBD1; clone_size: -; cdr3_length: 14; v_call: TRBV28; cdr3_nt: TGTGCCAGCAGTCCGAGGACAGGGCGTCTTGAAGCTTTCTTT; cdr3_aa: CASSPRTGRLEAFF
j_call: TRBJ2-2; d_call: TRBD2; clone_size: -; cdr3_length: 17; v_call: TRBV10-3; cdr3_nt: TGTGCCATCAGTAATTCGATAGCGGGAGACAGCACCGGGGAGCTGTTTTTT; cdr3_aa: CAISNSIAGDSTGELFF
j_call: TRBJ2-1; d_call: TRBD1; clone_size: -; cdr3_length: 15; v_call: TRBV29-1; cdr3_nt: TGCAGCGTTGATTTGGGACGGACAGGCAGCAATGAGCAGTTCTTC; cdr3_aa: CSVDLGRTGSNEQFF
j_call: TRBJ1-1; d_call: -; clone_size: -; cdr3_length: 14; v_call: TRBV19; cdr3_nt: TGTGCCAGTACGGCGAGGGCGCGTGGGACTGAAGCTTTCTTT; cdr3_aa: CASTARARGTEAFF
j_call: TRBJ2-5; d_call: -; clone_size: -; cdr3_length: 17; v_call: TRBV21-1; cdr3_nt: TGTGCCAGCAGCAAAGAGCCCGGGACAGGGTTACGAGAGACCCAGTACTTC; cdr3_aa: CASSKEPGTGLRETQYF
j_call: TRBJ2-6; d_call: -; clone_size: -; cdr3_length: 16; v_call: TRBV7-6; cdr3_nt: TGTGCCAGCAGCTCCCCCTTAACTTCTGGGGCCAACGTCCTGACTTTC; cdr3_aa: CASSSPLTSGANVLTF
j_call: TRBJ2-1; d_call: TRBD2; clone_size: -; cdr3_length: 16; v_call: TRBV14; cdr3_nt: TGTGCCAGCAGCACCGGACTAGCGGAAGCCTACAATGAGCAGTTCTTC; cdr3_aa: CASSTGLAEAYNEQFF
j_call: TRBJ2-7; d_call: TRBD2; clone_size: -; cdr3_length: 21; v_call: TRBV9; cdr3_nt: TGTGCCAGCAGCGAGCGCCCCACTTCTAGCGGGAGGACTCACAGCTCCTACGAGCAGTACTTC; cdr3_aa: CASSERPTSSGRTHSSYEQYF
j_call: TRBJ2-4; d_call: TRBD1; clone_size: -; cdr3_length: 14; v_call: TRBV5-4; cdr3_nt: TGTGCCAGCAGCCAACAGGGGGCGCTGAACATTCAGTACTTC; cdr3_aa: CASSQQGALNIQYF
j_call: TRBJ1-1; d_call: -; clone_size: -; cdr3_length: 15; v_call: TRBV6-2/TRBV6-3; cdr3_nt: TGTGCCAGCAGTTACAGTAGGAGCATGAACACTGAAGCTTTCTTT; cdr3_aa: CASSYSRSMNTEAFF
j_call: TRBJ2-2; d_call: -; clone_size: many; cdr3_length: 14; v_call: TRBV25-1; cdr3_nt: TGTGCCAGCAGTGAATACAGGGACACCGGGGAGCTGTTTTTT; cdr3_aa: CASSEYRDTGELFF
j_call: TRBJ2-7; d_call: -; clone_size: -; cdr3_length: 12; v_call: TRBV5-1; cdr3_nt: TGCGCCAGCAGTAAGGGGGCCTACGAGCAGTACTTC; cdr3_aa: CASSKGAYEQYF
j_call: TRBJ2-5; d_call: TRBD2; clone_size: -; cdr3_length: 15; v_call: TRBV6-5; cdr3_nt: TGTGCCAGCAGCCGGGGACTAGCGGGAGGGGAGACCCAGTACTTC; cdr3_aa: CASSRGLAGGETQYF
j_call: TRBJ1-2; d_call: -; clone_size: -; cdr3_length: 16; v_call: TRBV7-9; cdr3_nt: TGTGCCAGCAGCGGCCCGGACAGAAACAAGCCCTATGGCTACACCTTC; cdr3_aa: CASSGPDRNKPYGYTF
j_call: TRBJ1-1; d_call: -; clone_size: -; cdr3_length: 13; v_call: TRBV29-1; cdr3_nt: TGCAGCGTTAGTTGGCAAATGAACACTGAAGCTTTCTTT; cdr3_aa: CSVSWQMNTEAFF